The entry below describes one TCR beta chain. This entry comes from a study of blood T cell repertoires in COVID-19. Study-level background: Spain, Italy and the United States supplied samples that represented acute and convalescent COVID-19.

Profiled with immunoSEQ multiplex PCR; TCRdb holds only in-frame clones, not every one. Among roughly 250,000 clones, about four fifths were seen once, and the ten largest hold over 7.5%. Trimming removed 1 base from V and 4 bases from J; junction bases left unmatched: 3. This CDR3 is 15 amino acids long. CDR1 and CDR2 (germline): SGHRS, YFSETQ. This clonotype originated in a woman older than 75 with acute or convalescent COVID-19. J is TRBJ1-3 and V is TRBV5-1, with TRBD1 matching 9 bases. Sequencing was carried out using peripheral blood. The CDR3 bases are TGCGCCAGCAGCTTGACAGGGGGCACGGGAAACACCATATATTTT. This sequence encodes CASSLTGGTGNTIYF.